Shown below are 28 T cell receptor beta chains from a single sample sequenced in a study of shared clonotypes between healthy human individuals. The protocol was immunoSEQ multiplex PCR, while the TCRdb copy is restricted to in-frame clones and leaves out a portion. The table shows fewer than 600,000 clones, with approximately 77% occurring only once. The sequenced sample was PBMCs. The source of these receptors is a woman aged 35 to 49 in good health. Some clones in this sample may be carry-over from other donors' samples.

The genes are TRBV6-1 and TRBJ2-7; D is possibly TRBD1 (6 bases). The CDR3 length is 18 residues. Germline assignment: CDR1 MNHNS and CDR2 SASEGT. The germline V and J ends were trimmed by 2 bases and 1 base, with 21 bases remaining between them. The CDR3 DNA is TGTGCCAGCAGTGAAAGGAGGACTGTAAGGGGGTTATCCTACGAGCAGTACTTC. It specifies CASSERRTVRGLSYEQYF.

This rearrangement joins TRBV4-2 to TRBJ2-5; tentatively, D is TRBD2 (6 bases). The CDR3 length is 17 residues. V was cut by 4 bases and J by 5 bases, with 23 bases left in between. The germline CDR1 and CDR2 sequences are LGHNA and YNFKEQ. In nucleotides, the CDR3 is TGTGCCAGCAGCCCCCTAACCCGGGGGAGCGATGGGGAGACCCAGTACTTC. This encodes CASSPLTRGSDGETQYF.

V usage is TRBV18 and J usage is TRBJ1-1; the match to TRBD1 covers 10 bases. Germline CDR1 KGHSH, CDR2 LQKENI. V lost 3 bases, J lost 7 bases, and 8 bases stayed unmatched. The CDR3 sequence is 15 residues long. The CDR3 is CASSPNRQGASEAFF. In DNA, the CDR3 is TGTGCCAGCTCACCTAACCGACAGGGGGCTAGTGAAGCTTTCTTT.

This rearrangement joins TRBV5-4 to TRBJ2-2; TRBD2 matches at 8 bases. J was trimmed by 1 base and V by 5 bases; bases with no gene match: 4. Germline values: CDR1 SGHNT, CDR2 YYREEE (reference sequence). CDR3 length: 15 residues. The DNA of the CDR3 is TGTGCCAGCAGGTCGACTAGCGTGAACACCGGGGAGCTGTTTTTT. This translates into CASRSTSVNTGELFF.

Points on this clone: This may be a read error, as it is one base from a much larger clone. The same CDR3 arises from other DNA sequences in this sample as well. This chain connects TRBV7-2 to TRBJ2-7; 7 nucleotides agree with TRBD1. This CDR3 has 16 residues. Per the germline V gene, CDR1 is SGHTA and CDR2 is FQGNSA. Written as DNA, the CDR3 is TGCGCCAGCAGCTCCCCCCGTGCGACAGGGAACTACGAGCAGTACTTC. It codes for CASSSPRATGNYEQYF.

At least ten counts were recorded for this clone. DNA for the CDR3: TGTGCCAGCAGTGAAGAGACAGGGGGCTCAGATACGCAGTATTTT. This gives the protein CASSEETGGSDTQYF. The V and J genes are TRBV6-1 and TRBJ2-3; 10 nucleotides align to TRBD1. Losses at the gene ends were 1 base for V and 4 bases for J; bases not matched to a gene: 2. The CDR3 has 15 residues. Germline V gives CDR1 MNHNS, CDR2 SASEGT.

In its sample, this clone was seen a few times. A much larger clonotype is one base distant, so this may be a read error. Within the sample, other DNA sequences also encode this same CDR3. The CDR3 sequence: CASSQDKLNTEAFF. For the CDR3, the DNA is TGCGCCAGCAGCCAAGATAAACTGAACACCGAAGCTTTCTTT. This chain joins TRBV4-1 and TRBJ1-1; D is undetermined. The CDR3 consists of 14 residues. Germline-derived CDR1 and CDR2 are MGHRA and YSYEKL.

The chain combines TRBV6-4 with TRBJ2-1; unclear D gene. Germline CDR1 and CDR2: MRHNA and SNTAGT. V was trimmed by 6 bases and J by 5 bases, leaving 14 bases between them. The CDR3 extends over 14 amino acids. As DNA, the CDR3 is TGTGCCAGCAGGCCCTCCGGGCCCAACAATGAGCAGTTCTTC. Translated: CASRPSGPNNEQFF.

Note on this clone: A far bigger clonotype differs at one base, so this is likely a read error. Other DNA sequences from this sample encode an identical CDR3 as well. The rearrangement joins TRBV5-4 to TRBJ2-5; D is ambiguous. The germline V gene has CDR1 SGHNT and CDR2 YYREEE (reference sequence). The CDR3 is 14 residues long. Trimming took off 3 bases at V and 5 bases at J, with 14 bases between the two ends. DNA for the CDR3: TGTGCCAGCAGCTCCACTGTAGCAGAGGAGACCCAGTACTTC. This encodes CASSSTVAEETQYF.

The V and J genes are TRBV7-6 and TRBJ2-7, with a possible D match to TRBD1 (6 bases). Germline CDR1 reads SGHVS; CDR2 reads FNYEAQ. The CDR3 consists of 15 residues. With 1 base removed from V and 2 bases from J, the gap between germline ends came to 12 bases. Written as DNA, the CDR3 is TGTGCCAGCAGCTTAGTACAGGGTGGGCCCTACGAGCAGTACTTC. As protein: CASSLVQGGPYEQYF.

The chain employs TRBV30 and TRBJ2-1, with D unresolved. CDR3 size: 13 residues. In germline, CDR1 is GTSNPN, CDR2 SVGIG (reference sequence). Trimming took 3 bases from V and 2 from J, leaving 8 bases between them. CDR3 sequence: CAWSPSAYNEQFF. CDR3 DNA sequence: TGTGCCTGGAGCCCTTCTGCCTACAATGAGCAGTTCTTC.

The V gene is TRBV4-1, the J gene TRBJ2-7; 8 bases line up with TRBD2. The CDR3 contains 18 residues. Per germline, CDR1 MGHRA and CDR2 YSYEKL. With V trimmed by 1 base and J by 4 bases, 15 bases remained unmatched. CDR3 bases: TGCGCCAGCAGCCAAGGACTCCAACTAGCGGAGAACCGATACGAGCAGTACTTC. The encoded protein is CASSQGLQLAENRYEQYF.

On this clone: One base separates it from a far larger clone, so it is likely a read error. The chain joins TRBV7-9 to TRBJ2-5; D uncertain. The J call could be wrong; TRBJ2-7 is a better fit for the DNA end. The CDR3 is 15 amino acids. Germline V gene sequence: CDR1 SEHNR, CDR2 FQNEAQ (reference sequence). CDR3 sequence: CASSQLAGPSYEQYF. CDR3 DNA: TGTGCCAGCAGCCAACTGGCTGGGCCTTCCTACGAGCAGTACTTC.

This clone was found once. This chain joins TRBV10-3 and TRBJ2-7; D gene unclear. CDR1 is ENHRY and CDR2 is SYGVKD in the germline V gene. The CDR3 runs 13 residues. V lost 3 bases, J lost 3 bases, and 9 bases lay in between. As DNA, the CDR3 is TGTGCCATCAGTGACCCCAGGATCTACGAGCAGTACTTC. It is translated as CAISDPRIYEQYF.

This chain joins TRBV6-5 and TRBJ2-2; no clear D. The CDR3 covers 13 residues. Trimming took off 5 bases at V and 5 bases at J, with 9 bases between the two ends. The germline gives CDR1 MNHEY, CDR2 SVGAGI. DNA for the CDR3: TGTGCCAGCAGTCAGACGTGGACCGGGGAGCTGTTTTTT. It specifies CASSQTWTGELFF.

The chain links TRBV5-5 to TRBJ1-1, with 9 positions matching TRBD1. With 4 bases clipped from V and 7 bases from J, the junction kept 2 bases outside the gene matches. From germline, CDR1 is SGHKS and CDR2 YYEKEE (reference sequence). There are 12 residues in the CDR3. The CDR3 nucleotides are TGTGCCAGCAGCCGGACAGGGGTTGAAGCTTTCTTT. Translated, it gives CASSRTGVEAFF.

The chain carries TRBV7-2 and TRBJ2-3; 13 nucleotides align to TRBD2. V trimming: 4 bases; J trimming: 5 bases; junction bases outside the gene matches: 6. This CDR3 comprises 16 residues. The V gene's germline CDR1 is SGHTA and CDR2 FQGNSA. The CDR3 here is CASSWTSGRGGDTQYF. The CDR3 DNA follows: TGTGCCAGCAGCTGGACTAGCGGGAGAGGGGGAGATACGCAGTATTTT.

The gene calls are TRBV6-6 and TRBJ2-1; D unclear. The CDR3 is made up of 13 amino acids. Trimming took off 8 bases at V and 9 bases at J, with 17 bases between the two ends. From germline, CDR1 is MNHNY and CDR2 SVGAGI (reference sequence). CDR3 nucleotides: TGTGCCAGCTCCTTGATGGAGTTGGGTGAGCAGTTCTTC. It yields the protein CASSLMELGEQFF.

The J gene is TRBJ2-5, the V gene TRBV2; unclear D gene. This CDR3 comprises 14 residues. Trimming took off 5 bases at V and 6 bases at J, with 16 bases between the two ends. Germline V gene data show CDR1 as SNHLY and CDR2 as FYNNEI. DNA for the CDR3: TGTGCCAGCAGTAGGTCAGGTCGAACTCAGACCCAGTACTTC. Translating gives CASSRSGRTQTQYF. Combining the CDR3 with reference TRBV2 and TRBJ2-5 gives the whole variable domain EPEVTQTPSHQVTQMGQEVILRCVPISNHLYFYWYRQILGQKVEFLVSFYNNEISEKSEIFDDQFSVERPDGSNFTLKIRSTKLEDSAMYFCASSRSGRTQTQYFGPGTRLLVL.

This chain connects TRBV9 to TRBJ1-4; 8 bases agree with TRBD1. Germline V gives CDR1 SGDLS, CDR2 YYNGEE. The CDR3 sequence is 14 residues long. The trim removed 4 bases at V and 5 bases at J, leaving 4 bases unmatched. This chain's CDR3 is CASSLGQENEKLFF. The CDR3 DNA reads TGTGCCAGCAGCTTGGGACAGGAGAATGAAAAACTGTTTTTT.

This clone was counted at least ten times. V is TRBV7-9 and J is TRBJ1-2, with D perhaps matching TRBD1 (5 bases). This CDR3 contains 12 residues. V lost 5 bases and J 8 bases, leaving 12 bases between the germline ends. Germline V gene lookup returns CDR1 SEHNR and CDR2 FQNEAQ (reference sequence). In DNA, the CDR3 is TGTGCCAGCAGCCCCATTACAGGAGGCTACACCTTC. Amino acids: CASSPITGGYTF.

The table lists this clone with many counts. V usage is TRBV7-2 and J usage is TRBJ1-4; D may be TRBD1 (6 bases). V was pared by 2 bases and J by 8 bases, with 12 bases between. CDR1 and CDR2 (germline): SGHTA, FQGNSA. The CDR3 has 14 amino acids. The CDR3 nucleotides read TGTGCCAGCAGCTTAAGCAGGGGATACGAAAAACTGTTTTTT. This translates into CASSLSRGYEKLFF.

About this clone itself: Given a much more abundant clone one base away, this may be a read error. The chain carries TRBV30 and TRBJ2-2, with D perhaps matching TRBD2 (5 bases). This CDR3 region has 15 residues. Germline lookup yields CDR1 GTSNPN and CDR2 SVGIG (reference sequence). CDR3 in amino acids: CDWSDGLWCHRGAVF. CDR3 DNA: TGTGACTGGAGCGACGGACTTTGGTGCCACCGGGGAGCTGTTTTT.

The chain carries TRBV28 and TRBJ1-2, with unresolved D. Trimming removed 1 base from V and 6 bases from J, with 9 bases in between. The germline V gene encodes CDR1 MDHEN and CDR2 SYDVKM. The CDR3 sequence is 13 residues long. Here the CDR3 DNA reads TGTGCCAGCAGTTTATATCGGAAAAATGGCTACACCTTC. Its translation: CASSLYRKNGYTF.

V is TRBV9 and J is TRBJ2-2; no definite D call. CDR3 size: 12 residues. Trimming pared 0 bases from V and 11 bases from J, leaving 8 bases between. The germline gives CDR1 SGDLS, CDR2 YYNGEE. CDR3 sequence reads: CASSVGDLELFF. For the CDR3, the DNA is TGTGCCAGCAGCGTAGGAGACCTCGAGCTGTTTTTT.

The gene calls are TRBV9 and TRBJ2-5; 7 nucleotides align to TRBD1. Germline values: CDR1 SGDLS, CDR2 YYNGEE. Trimming removed 0 bases from V and 2 bases from J; junction bases left unmatched: 4. This CDR3 contains 15 residues. DNA of the CDR3: TGTGCCAGCAGCGTAGAGATCAGGGGGCAAGAGACCCAGTACTTC. Residues: CASSVEIRGQETQYF.

The chain combines TRBV6-1 with TRBJ1-5; 8 bases agree with TRBD1. With V trimmed by 5 bases and J by 4 bases, 7 bases remained unmatched. Germline lookup yields CDR1 MNHNS and CDR2 SASEGT. The CDR3 spans 15 residues. The CDR3 loop is CASSITGTGNQPQHF. DNA of the CDR3: TGTGCCAGCAGTATTACTGGGACAGGTAATCAGCCCCAGCATTTT.

In regard to this clone: A far bigger clonotype differs at one base, so this is likely a read error. The chain joins TRBV4-1 to TRBJ2-7; no firm D call. The germline gives CDR1 MGHRA, CDR2 YSYEKL. The CDR3 covers 15 residues. The V end was cut by 1 base, the J end by 1 base, with 11 bases between. CDR3: CASSQGGMPSYEQYF. The CDR3 nucleotides read TGCGCCAGCAGCCAAGGCGGCATGCCTTCCTACGAGCAGTACTTC.